What follows are 20 T cell receptor beta chains derived from one specimen sequenced in a study of CD8 T cell repertoires and HIV-1 epitope variants. The data were produced by immunoSEQ multiplex PCR, yet TCRdb's version contains in-frame clones alone and is incomplete. The sample includes roughly 5,900 clones, roughly 65% of them seen just once. No cognate antigen is known for these TCRs. Sequenced: cultured CD8+ T cells derived from PBMCs. These receptors came from a male donor with HIV.

The chain employs TRBV27 and TRBJ1-5, with D possibly matching TRBD1 (5 bases). Trimming stripped 1 base from V and 5 bases from J, with 15 bases between. There are 16 residues in the CDR3. The germline V gene has CDR1 MNHEY and CDR2 SMNVEV (reference sequence). CDR3 sequence: CASSLWGGMDDQPQHF. The CDR3 DNA follows: TGTGCCAGCAGTTTATGGGGGGGTATGGATGATCAGCCCCAGCATTTT.

V and J are TRBV4-2 and TRBJ2-5; D not resolved. CDR3 length equals 14 residues. The V and J ends lost 0 bases and 0 bases respectively, with 5 bases between them. Germline lookup yields CDR1 LGHNA and CDR2 YNFKEQ. The CDR3 loop reads CASSQDANQETQYF. The CDR3 DNA follows: TGTGCCAGCAGCCAAGATGCAAACCAAGAGACCCAGTACTTC.

The J gene is TRBJ1-1, the V gene TRBV27; possibly TRBD1 for D (5 bases). This CDR3 has 14 amino acids. The V end was cut by 5 bases, the J end by 1 base, with 11 bases between. CDR1 and CDR2 (germline): MNHEY, SMNVEV (reference sequence). The CDR3: CASSPIGQNTEAFF. CDR3 sequence (DNA): TGTGCCAGCAGTCCAATAGGACAGAACACTGAAGCTTTCTTT.

V usage is TRBV11-2 and J usage is TRBJ1-2; D call uncertain. Germline CDR1 is SGHAT and CDR2 is FQNNGV. The V end was cut by 2 bases, the J end by 5 bases, with 12 bases between. The CDR3 consists of 14 residues. In DNA form, the CDR3 reads TGTGCCAGCAGCTTAAACAGCGAGATTTATGGCTACACCTTC. Amino acids: CASSLNSEIYGYTF.

The genes are TRBV5-4 and TRBJ2-5, with a possible D match to TRBD1 (7 bases). V was clipped by 4 bases and J by 5 bases, with 21 bases between them. Germline V gene sequence: CDR1 SGHNT, CDR2 YYREEE (reference sequence). The CDR3 is made up of 16 amino acids. The CDR3 reads CASSMGTVGLSETQYF. The CDR3 nucleotides read TGTGCCAGCAGCATGGGGACAGTGGGACTCTCGGAGACCCAGTACTTC.

The genes are TRBV6-5 and TRBJ2-5, with D tentatively TRBD2 (6 bases). Germline V lookup: CDR1 MNHEY, CDR2 SVGAGI. Trimming stripped 6 bases from V and 5 bases from J, with 13 bases between. This CDR3 region has 13 residues. In DNA, the CDR3 is TGTGCCAGCAGCCGACTAGAGGTGGAGACCCAGTACTTC. Protein product: CASSRLEVETQYF.

Regarding this clone: One end of the junction fails to match germline, which may point to a read error. V is TRBV6-5 and J is TRBJ2-1; 8 positions agree with TRBD1. The germline CDR1 and CDR2 sequences are MNHEY and SVGAGI. The CDR3 is 14 residues long. The CDR3, as DNA: TGCGCCAGCTCGGACAGGGAATCCCTAAATGAGCAGTTCTTC. It yields the protein CASSDRESLNEQFF.

This clone came up a few times. J is TRBJ2-7 and V is TRBV28, with D hard to call. Germline V gene sequence: CDR1 MDHEN, CDR2 SYDVKM. V lost 4 bases and J lost 2, with 12 bases in between. This CDR3 contains 14 residues. The CDR3 coding sequence is TGTGCCAGCAGTTCAGATGTCTCGGCCTACGAGCAGTACTTC. It codes for CASSSDVSAYEQYF.

In this sample, this clone turned up once. V is TRBV10-1 and J is TRBJ2-6; 11 nucleotides align to TRBD1. CDR3 size: 18 residues. CDR1 WNHNN and CDR2 SYGVQD come from the germline V gene (reference sequence). V was clipped by 7 bases and J by 2 bases; unmatched bases: 10. DNA for the CDR3: TGCGCCAGCAAGGGGGACAGGGGGGAAAGAGCTGGGGCCAACGTCCTGACTTTC. Translating it yields CASKGDRGERAGANVLTF.

This clone has a handful of counts. CDR3 sequence reads: CASSPQPNTEAFF. CDR3 coding DNA: TGTGCCAGTAGTCCACAACCGAACACTGAAGCTTTCTTT. The rearrangement links TRBV19 to TRBJ1-1, with no clear D. The CDR3 totals 13 residues. Germline V gene sequence: CDR1 LNHDA, CDR2 SQIVND (reference sequence). The V end lost 5 bases, the J end lost 1 base, and 8 bases lay between the germline ends. Full variable domain (remainder filled in from reference TRBV19 and TRBJ1-1): DGGITQSPKYLFRKEGQNVTLSCEQNLNHDAMYWYRQDPGQGLRLIYYSQIVNDFQKGDIAEGYSVSREKKESFPLTVTSAQKNPTAFYLCASSPQPNTEAFFGQGTRLTVV.

This clone showed up just a few times. This chain connects TRBV11-2 to TRBJ2-2; 8 bases match TRBD1. V lost 6 bases, J lost 6 bases, and 6 bases stayed unmatched. The CDR3 sequence is 14 residues long. Germline V gene sequence: CDR1 SGHAT, CDR2 FQNNGV. The CDR3 DNA follows: TGTGCCAGCAGATCAGGGGGCATAGCCGGGGAGCTGTTTTTT. Translated: CASRSGGIAGELFF.

The CDR3 DNA sequence: TGTGCCAGCAGTGAAGGGACAGGGGAGTACGAGCAGTACTTC. Translating gives CASSEGTGEYEQYF. The chain joins TRBV2 to TRBJ2-7; TRBD1 aligns across 9 bases. V shed 1 base, J shed 4 bases, and the junction held 2 bases outside the gene matches. Germline lookup yields CDR1 SNHLY and CDR2 FYNNEI. The CDR3 consists of 14 residues.

This chain connects TRBV9 to TRBJ2-7, with D possibly being TRBD2 (5 bases). Trimming cost V 0 bases and J 0 bases, with 19 bases left between them. The CDR3 runs to 18 residues. Germline V lookup: CDR1 SGDLS, CDR2 YYNGEE. The CDR3 coding sequence is TGTGCCAGCAGCGTAGACCCTGATCCGGGAAAGGACTCCTACGAGCAGTACTTC. It specifies CASSVDPDPGKDSYEQYF.

This chain joins TRBV5-4 and TRBJ1-2; no firm D call. Trimming took 2 bases from V and 9 from J, leaving 17 bases between them. CDR3 size: 14 residues. Per the germline V gene, CDR1 is SGHNT and CDR2 is YYREEE (reference sequence). CDR3 DNA: TGTGCCAGCAGCTTTTCAACGGCCATACATAGCTACACCTTC. The encoded protein is CASSFSTAIHSYTF.

V usage is TRBV15 and J usage is TRBJ2-1; D unresolved. This CDR3 contains 11 residues. V was clipped by 8 bases and J by 9 bases, with 11 bases between them. Germline-derived CDR1 and CDR2 are LNHNV and YYDKDF (reference sequence). CDR3 protein: CATSLGSEQFF. CDR3 in DNA: TGTGCCACCTCGTTAGGGTCTGAGCAGTTCTTC. Full variable domain (rest looked up from reference TRBV15 and TRBJ2-1): DAMVIQNPRYQVTQFGKPVTLSCSQTLNHNVMYWYQQKSSQAPKLLFHYYDKDFNNEADTPDNFQSRRPNTSFCFLDIRSPGLGDTAMYLCATSLGSEQFFGPGTRLTVL.

In this sample, this clone turned up a few times. The rearrangement links TRBV7-9 to TRBJ2-1; 7 positions match TRBD2. V lost 3 bases to trimming and J lost 3 bases; unmatched junction nucleotides: 5. The CDR3 covers 15 residues. In germline, CDR1 is SEHNR, CDR2 FQNEAQ (reference sequence). The CDR3 region has the DNA TGTGCCAGCAGCTTGGCGGGAGTACACTACAATGAGCAGTTCTTC. Its protein product is CASSLAGVHYNEQFF.

This rearrangement joins TRBV15 to TRBJ2-1, with D uncertain. The CDR3 spans 13 residues. V lost 2 bases, J lost 7 bases, and 9 bases lay in between. CDR1 and CDR2 (germline): LNHNV, YYDKDF (reference sequence). CDR3 sequence: CATSRTILNEQFF. For the CDR3, the DNA is TGTGCCACCAGCAGAACCATCCTGAATGAGCAGTTCTTC.

The rearrangement joins TRBV9 to TRBJ2-1, with 13 bases matching TRBD2. J was trimmed by 7 bases and V by 2 bases; bases with no gene match: 3. This CDR3 comprises 15 residues. The germline V gene encodes CDR1 SGDLS and CDR2 YYNGEE. CDR3 region: CASSVGTSGINEQFF. CDR3 nucleotide sequence: TGTGCCAGCAGCGTGGGGACTAGCGGGATTAATGAGCAGTTCTTC.

The genes are TRBV5-6 and TRBJ1-6; 7 nucleotides align to TRBD1. Trimming removed 4 bases from V and 6 bases from J; junction bases left unmatched: 13. Germline-derived CDR1 and CDR2 are SGHDT and YYEEEE. The CDR3 consists of 17 residues. CDR3 DNA: TGTGCCAGCAGCCCAAGGGGGCCCATAGCTAGTAATTCACCCCTCCACTTT. Translation: CASSPRGPIASNSPLHF.

The V gene is TRBV27, the J gene TRBJ1-4; D might be TRBD1 (6 bases). Trimming stripped 6 bases from V and 0 bases from J, with 8 bases between. The CDR3 runs to 14 residues. Germline CDR1 reads MNHEY; CDR2 reads SMNVEV (reference sequence). The CDR3 loop is CASRAGATNEKLFF. Here the CDR3 DNA reads TGTGCCAGCAGGGCAGGGGCAACTAATGAAAAACTGTTTTTT.